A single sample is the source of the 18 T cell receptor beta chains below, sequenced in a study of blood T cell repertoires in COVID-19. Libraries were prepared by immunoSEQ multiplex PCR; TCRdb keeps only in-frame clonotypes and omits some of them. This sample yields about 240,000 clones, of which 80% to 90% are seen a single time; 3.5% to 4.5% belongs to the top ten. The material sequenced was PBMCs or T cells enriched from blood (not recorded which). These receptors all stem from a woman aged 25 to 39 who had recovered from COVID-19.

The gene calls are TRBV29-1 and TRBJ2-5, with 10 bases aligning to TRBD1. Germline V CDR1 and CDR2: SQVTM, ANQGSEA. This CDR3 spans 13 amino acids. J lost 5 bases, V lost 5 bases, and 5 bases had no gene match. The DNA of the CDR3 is TGCAGCGTTCCCTGGACAGGGGGGGAGACCCAGTACTTC. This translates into CSVPWTGGETQYF.

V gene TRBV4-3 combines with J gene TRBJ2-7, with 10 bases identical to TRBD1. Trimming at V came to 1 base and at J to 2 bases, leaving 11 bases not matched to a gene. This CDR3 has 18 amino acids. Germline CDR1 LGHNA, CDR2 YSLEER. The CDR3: CASSQGYTGTGDPYEQYF. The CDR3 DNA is TGCGCCAGCAGCCAAGGCTATACCGGGACAGGGGACCCCTACGAGCAGTACTTC.

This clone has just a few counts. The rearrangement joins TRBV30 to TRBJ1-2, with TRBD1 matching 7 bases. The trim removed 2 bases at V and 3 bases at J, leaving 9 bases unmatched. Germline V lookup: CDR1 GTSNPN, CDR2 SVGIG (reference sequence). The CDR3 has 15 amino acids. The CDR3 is CAWSREGAADYGYTF. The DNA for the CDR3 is TGTGCCTGGAGTAGAGAGGGGGCGGCTGACTATGGCTACACCTTC.

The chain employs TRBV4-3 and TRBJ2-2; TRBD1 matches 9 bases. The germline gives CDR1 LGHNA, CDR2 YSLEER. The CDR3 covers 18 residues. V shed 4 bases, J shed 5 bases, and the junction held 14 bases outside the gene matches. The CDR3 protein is CASSPTVLGTGMTGELFF. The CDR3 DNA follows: TGCGCCAGCAGCCCCACGGTTTTGGGGACAGGGATGACCGGGGAGCTGTTTTTT.

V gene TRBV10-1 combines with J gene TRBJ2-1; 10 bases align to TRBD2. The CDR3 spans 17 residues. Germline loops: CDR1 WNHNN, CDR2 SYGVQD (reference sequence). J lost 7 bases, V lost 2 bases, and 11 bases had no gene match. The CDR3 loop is CASSEELKSGRGNEQFF. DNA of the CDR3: TGCGCCAGCAGTGAGGAGCTGAAGAGCGGGAGGGGTAATGAGCAGTTCTTC.

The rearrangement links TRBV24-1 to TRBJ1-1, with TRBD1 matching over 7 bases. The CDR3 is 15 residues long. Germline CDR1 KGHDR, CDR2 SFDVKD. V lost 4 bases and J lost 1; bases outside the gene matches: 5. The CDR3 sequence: CATSDPRQGNTEAFF. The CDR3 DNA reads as TGTGCCACCAGTGACCCCCGACAGGGGAACACTGAAGCTTTCTTT.

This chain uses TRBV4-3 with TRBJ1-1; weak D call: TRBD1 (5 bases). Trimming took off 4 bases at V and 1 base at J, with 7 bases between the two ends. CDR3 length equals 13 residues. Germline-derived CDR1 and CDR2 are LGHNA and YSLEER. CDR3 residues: CASSPGENTEAFF. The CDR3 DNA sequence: TGCGCCAGCAGCCCGGGGGAGAACACTGAAGCTTTCTTT.

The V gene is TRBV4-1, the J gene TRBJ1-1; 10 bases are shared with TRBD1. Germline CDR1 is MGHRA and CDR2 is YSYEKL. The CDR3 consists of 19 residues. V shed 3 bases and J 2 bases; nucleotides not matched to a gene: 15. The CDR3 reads CASSQRTGGYFGVNTEAFF. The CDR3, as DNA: TGCGCCAGCAGCCAGAGGACAGGGGGATATTTCGGGGTAAACACTGAAGCTTTCTTT.

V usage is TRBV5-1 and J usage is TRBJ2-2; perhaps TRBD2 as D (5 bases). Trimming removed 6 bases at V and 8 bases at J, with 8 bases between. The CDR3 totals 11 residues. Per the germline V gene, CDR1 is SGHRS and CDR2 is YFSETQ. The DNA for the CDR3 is TGCGCCAGCAAACGGACTGGGGAGCTGTTTTTT. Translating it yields CASKRTGELFF.

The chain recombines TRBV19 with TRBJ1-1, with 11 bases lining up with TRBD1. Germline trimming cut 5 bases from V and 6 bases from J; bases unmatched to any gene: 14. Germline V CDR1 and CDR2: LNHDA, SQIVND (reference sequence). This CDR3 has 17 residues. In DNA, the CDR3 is TGTGCCAGTAGTCGCTACTCGGACAGGGGGCGTTTCTCTGAAGCTTTCTTT. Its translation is CASSRYSDRGRFSEAFF. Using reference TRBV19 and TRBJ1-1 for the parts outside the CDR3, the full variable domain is DGGITQSPKYLFRKEGQNVTLSCEQNLNHDAMYWYRQDPGQGLRLIYYSQIVNDFQKGDIAEGYSVSREKKESFPLTVTSAQKNPTAFYLCASSRYSDRGRFSEAFFGQGTRLTVV.

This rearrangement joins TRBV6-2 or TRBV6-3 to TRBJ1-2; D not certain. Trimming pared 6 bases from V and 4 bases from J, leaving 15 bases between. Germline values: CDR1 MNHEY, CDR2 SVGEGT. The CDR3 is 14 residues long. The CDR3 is CASSALDGLYGYTF. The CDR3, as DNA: TGTGCCAGCAGCGCCCTAGACGGACTCTATGGCTACACCTTC.

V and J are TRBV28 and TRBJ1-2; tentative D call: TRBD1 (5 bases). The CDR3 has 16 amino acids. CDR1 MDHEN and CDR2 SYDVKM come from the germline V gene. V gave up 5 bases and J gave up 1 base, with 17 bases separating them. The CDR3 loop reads CASSIFLSGLNYGYTF. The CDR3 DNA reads TGTGCCAGCAGTATCTTCCTTTCAGGGCTTAACTATGGCTACACCTTC.

In DNA, the CDR3 is TGTGCCAGCAGACAGGAGCTCGCCGGCTACACCTTC. Translating gives CASRQELAGYTF. J is TRBJ1-2 and V is TRBV2, with D possibly being TRBD1 (5 bases). CDR1 is SNHLY, CDR2 FYNNEI, per germline. V was clipped by 6 bases and J by 8 bases, with 13 bases between them. This CDR3 comprises 12 residues. The whole variable domain, filled in from reference TRBV2 and TRBJ1-2, reads EPEVTQTPSHQVTQMGQEVILRCVPISNHLYFYWYRQILGQKVEFLVSFYNNEISEKSEIFDDQFSVERPDGSNFTLKIRSTKLEDSAMYFCASRQELAGYTFGSGTRLTVV.

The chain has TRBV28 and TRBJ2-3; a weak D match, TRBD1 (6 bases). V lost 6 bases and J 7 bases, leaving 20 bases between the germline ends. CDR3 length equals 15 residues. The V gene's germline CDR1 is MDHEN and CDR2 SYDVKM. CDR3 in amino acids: CASSPPTGIEHTQYF. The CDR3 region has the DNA TGTGCCAGCAGCCCCCCAACAGGGATCGAGCATACGCAGTATTTT.

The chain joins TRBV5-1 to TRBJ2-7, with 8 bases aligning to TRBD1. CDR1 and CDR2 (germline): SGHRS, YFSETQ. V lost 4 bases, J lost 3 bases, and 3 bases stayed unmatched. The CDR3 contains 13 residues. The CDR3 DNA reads TGCGCCAGCAGCCGGACAGGGCGCTACGAGCAGTACTTC. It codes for CASSRTGRYEQYF. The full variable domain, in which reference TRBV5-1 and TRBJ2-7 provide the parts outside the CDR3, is KAGVTQTPRYLIKTRGQQVTLSCSPISGHRSVSWYQQTPGQGLQFLFEYFSETQRNKGNFPGRFSGRQFSNSRSEMNVSTLELGDSALYLCASSRTGRYEQYFGPGTRLTVT.

CDR3 sequence: CASSQEMGPGTVNEKLFF. In DNA, the CDR3 is TGTGCCAGCAGCCAAGAAATGGGCCCCGGGACTGTGAATGAAAAACTGTTTTTT. This chain connects TRBV3-1 (or the pseudogene TRBV3-2) to TRBJ1-4; D may be TRBD1 (5 bases). Per the germline V gene, CDR1 is LGHDT and CDR2 is YNNKEL (reference sequence). V shed 0 bases and J shed 5 bases, with 19 bases lying between them. CDR3 length equals 18 residues.

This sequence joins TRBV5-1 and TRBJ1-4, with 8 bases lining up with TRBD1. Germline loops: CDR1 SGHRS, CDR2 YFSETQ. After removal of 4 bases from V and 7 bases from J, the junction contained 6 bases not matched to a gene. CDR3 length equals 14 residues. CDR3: CASSPGQDSEKLFF. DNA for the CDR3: TGCGCCAGCAGCCCGGGACAGGACTCTGAAAAACTGTTTTTT.

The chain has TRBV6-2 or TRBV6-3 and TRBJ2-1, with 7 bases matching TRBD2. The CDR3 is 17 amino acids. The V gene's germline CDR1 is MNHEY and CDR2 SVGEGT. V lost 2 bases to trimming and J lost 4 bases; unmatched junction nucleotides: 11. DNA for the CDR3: TGTGCCAGCAGTTACCCCCCTAGAGCGGGGCCATACAATGAGCAGTTCTTC. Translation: CASSYPPRAGPYNEQFF.